A selection of T cell receptor beta chains follows, all from one sample in a study of response to subunit inactivated influenza vaccine. TCRdb called the RT-PCR reads again in MiXCR, with one record for every CDR3 protein. Of roughly 760,000 distinct CDR3 sequences detected, around 20% appear once; the ten largest clones hold about 9.4%. Sequences were derived from PBMCs from blood, sampled 5 days after vaccination. These receptors originate from a man aged 50 to 59 who received an inactivated influenza vaccine. Both conserved end residues are part of each CDR3. The D gene is left open where the match is weak. The listing skips clone size in some rows; elsewhere it reads once, few, many or a size class.

clone_size	v_call	d_call	j_call	cdr3_nt	cdr3_aa
NA	TRBV4-1	NA	TRBJ1-4	TGCGCCAGCACGGCCCTGCAAAATGAAAAACTGTTTTTT	CASTALQNEKLFF
NA	TRBV24-1	TRBD2	TRBJ2-7	TGTGCCACCAGGGATCCTTACATAGCGGGAGTGAAATACGAGCAGTACTTC	CATRDPYIAGVKYEQYF
few	TRBV24-1	NA	TRBJ2-1	TGTGCCACCAGTGACCCCCGGGGCGCAACCTACAATGAGCAGTTCTTC	CATSDPRGATYNEQFF
NA	TRBV6-6	NA	TRBJ1-1	TGTGCCAGCTTAGAAGCCGGGACTGAAGCTTTCTTT	CASLEAGTEAFF
NA	TRBV20-1	TRBD2	TRBJ2-7	TGCAGTGCTCCCTGGCGGGAGGGTTATTACGAGCAGTACTTC	CSAPWREGYYEQYF
few	TRBV20-1	NA	TRBJ2-1	TGCAGTGCTAGATCACCTAAGCCCCCTGGCAATGAGCAGTTCTTC	CSARSPKPPGNEQFF
NA	TRBV5-1	TRBD2	TRBJ2-1	TGCGCCAGCAGCTTGAAATTAGCGGGAGGGGCAGCTCGTGAGCAGTTCTTC	CASSLKLAGGAAREQFF
few	TRBV4-2	NA	TRBJ2-2	TGTGCCAGCAGCCAAGATGCGGGATATACCGGGGAGCTGTTTTTT	CASSQDAGYTGELFF
NA	TRBV3-1	NA	TRBJ2-3	TGTGCCAGCAGCCCTCAAGTTCTGGCCCCCGTGAAGCAGTATTTT	CASSPQVLAPVKQYF
NA	TRBV24-1	NA	TRBJ2-2	TGTGCCACCATGCTCGGGACTGCGAACACCGGGGAGCTGTTTTTT	CATMLGTANTGELFF
few	TRBV7-2	TRBD2	TRBJ2-1	TGTGCCAGCAGCTTAGGGCTAGCGGGGGTACAGTTCTTC	CASSLGLAGVQFF
NA	TRBV15	TRBD1	TRBJ2-7	TGTGCCACCAGCAGTGGACAGGGGGCAAACTACGAGCAGTACTTC	CATSSGQGANYEQYF
NA	TRBV4-2	TRBD2	TRBJ2-2	TGTGCCAGCAGCCAACTAGCGGGACAGACCGGGGAGCTGTTTTTT	CASSQLAGQTGELFF
few	TRBV7-8	NA	TRBJ2-7	TGTGCCAGCAGCCGCGGCTCGGGCGAGTACTACGAGCAGTACTTC	CASSRGSGEYYEQYF
NA	TRBV28	NA	TRBJ1-5	TGTGCCAGCAGTCGCCCAGGGACGGTGAATCAGCCCCAGCATTTT	CASSRPGTVNQPQHF
once	TRBV27	TRBD1	TRBJ2-7	TGTGCCAGCAGTTTAACAGCCAGGGGGTTTATGACCTACGAGCAGTACTTC	CASSLTARGFMTYEQYF
few	TRBV10-3	NA	TRBJ2-7	TGTGCCATCAGTGGACTAGGCCTCCGCGAGCAGTACTTC	CAISGLGLREQYF
NA	TRBV20-1	NA	TRBJ2-7	TGCAGTGCAGGAAACGGGGTCGAGCAGTACTTC	CSAGNGVEQYF
few	TRBV7-9	NA	TRBJ2-2	TGTGCCAGCAGCACCCCAATTCAGCCGTTCGGTCAGCTGTTTTTT	CASSTPIQPFGQLFF
few	TRBV20-1	NA	TRBJ2-1	TGCAGTGCTAGAGGCTACCCCTCAGGCGTCGGCCCGGTAGGGGAGCAGTTCTTC	CSARGYPSGVGPVGEQFF
NA	TRBV28	NA	TRBJ2-1	TGTGCCAGCACAGCCATGGAAGGCTCCTACAATGAGCAGTTCTTC	CASTAMEGSYNEQFF
few	TRBV7-2	TRBD1	TRBJ2-7	TGTGCCAGCAGCCTGACCGGACAGGGTACTTCCTACGAGCAGTACTTC	CASSLTGQGTSYEQYF